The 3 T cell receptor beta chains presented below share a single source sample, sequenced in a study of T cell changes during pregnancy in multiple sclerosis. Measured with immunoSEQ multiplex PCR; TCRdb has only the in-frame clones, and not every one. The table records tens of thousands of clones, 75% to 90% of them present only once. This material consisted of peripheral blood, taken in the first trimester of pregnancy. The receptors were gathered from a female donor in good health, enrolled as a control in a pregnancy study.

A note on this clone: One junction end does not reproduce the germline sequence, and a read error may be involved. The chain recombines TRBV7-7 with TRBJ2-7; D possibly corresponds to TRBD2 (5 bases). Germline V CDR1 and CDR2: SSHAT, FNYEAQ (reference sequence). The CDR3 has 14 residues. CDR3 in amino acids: CASSDRVGSHEQYF. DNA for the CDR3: TGTGCTAGCAGTGACCGGGTGGGGAGCCACGAGCAGTACTTC.

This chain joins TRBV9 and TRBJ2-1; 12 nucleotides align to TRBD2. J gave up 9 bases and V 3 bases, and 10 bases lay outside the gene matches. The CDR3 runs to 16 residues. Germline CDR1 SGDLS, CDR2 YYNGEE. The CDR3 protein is CASSALLAGGPAEQFF. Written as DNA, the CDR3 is TGTGCCAGCAGCGCCCTGCTAGCGGGGGGGCCTGCTGAGCAGTTCTTC.

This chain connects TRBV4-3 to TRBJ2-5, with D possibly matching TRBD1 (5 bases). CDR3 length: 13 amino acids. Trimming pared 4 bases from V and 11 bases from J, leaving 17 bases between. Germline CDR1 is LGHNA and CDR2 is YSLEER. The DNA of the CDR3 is TGCGCCAGCAGCCTAGAGCAGGGTTTGCAGCAGTACTTC. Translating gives CASSLEQGLQQYF.